This T cell receptor (beta chain) was identified during a study of T cell repertoires in cytomegalovirus infection. Study details: Shared public TCR beta signatures pointed to both CMV infection and a matching HLA type.

This clonotype was found many times. Its specificity is unknown. TCRdb processed the reads anew with MiXCR; each CDR3 protein has one entry. The table lists 200,000 to 300,000 distinct CDR3 sequences, around 9% of them singletons. Trimming pared 3 bases from V and 1 base from J, leaving 11 bases between. The CDR3 totals 14 residues. Germline CDR1 and CDR2: SQVTM and ANQGSEA. General study points: In two of eight donors, the top clonotype was HLA-C-restricted CMV-specific. Of the TCR beta families, the public ones yielded a cumulative frequency that identified carriers of CMV plus the relevant HLA.

This chain connects TRBV29-1 to TRBJ2-3, with D perhaps matching TRBD2 (5 bases). Sample: PBMCs. The sequence derives from a human donor in good health (CMV status not recorded). Some clones in this sample may be carry-over from other donors' samples. CDR3 protein: CSVDKLGGTDTQYF. The CDR3 DNA is TGCAGCGTTGATAAGCTCGGGGGCACAGATACGCAGTATTTT.